This T cell receptor beta chain was identified in a study of cytomegalovirus exposure and HLA in healthy donors. Study-wide findings and caveats: Being indistinguishable, some V segments were excluded, TRBV6-2 and TRBV6-3 among them.

In the PCR, 60 Vbeta and 13 Jbeta primers were used. In the original analysis: It was a later analysis that counted roughly 79 million unique TCR beta chains, of which roughly 11 million were shared. The assay was immunoSEQ multiplex PCR, and TCRdb's table has in-frame clones only and misses some. V and J calls and clone size are as listed in that table; D and trimming were resolved from the DNA. This sample's table has tens of thousands of clones. Germline assignment: CDR1 MNHNS and CDR2 SASEGT. The J segment lost 1 base and the V segment lost 6 bases, leaving 6 bases of the junction unmatched. The CDR3 consists of 14 residues. Of note for this clone: Its antigen is as yet unknown.

The receptor was derived from a woman aged 35 to 49 in good health and CMV-seropositive. This sequence joins TRBV6-1 and TRBJ2-7, with TRBD1 matching over 7 bases. The sequenced sample was PBMCs. CDR3 in amino acids: CASRLTGQSYEQYF. DNA of the CDR3: TGTGCCAGCAGGTTGACAGGGCAGTCCTACGAGCAGTACTTC.